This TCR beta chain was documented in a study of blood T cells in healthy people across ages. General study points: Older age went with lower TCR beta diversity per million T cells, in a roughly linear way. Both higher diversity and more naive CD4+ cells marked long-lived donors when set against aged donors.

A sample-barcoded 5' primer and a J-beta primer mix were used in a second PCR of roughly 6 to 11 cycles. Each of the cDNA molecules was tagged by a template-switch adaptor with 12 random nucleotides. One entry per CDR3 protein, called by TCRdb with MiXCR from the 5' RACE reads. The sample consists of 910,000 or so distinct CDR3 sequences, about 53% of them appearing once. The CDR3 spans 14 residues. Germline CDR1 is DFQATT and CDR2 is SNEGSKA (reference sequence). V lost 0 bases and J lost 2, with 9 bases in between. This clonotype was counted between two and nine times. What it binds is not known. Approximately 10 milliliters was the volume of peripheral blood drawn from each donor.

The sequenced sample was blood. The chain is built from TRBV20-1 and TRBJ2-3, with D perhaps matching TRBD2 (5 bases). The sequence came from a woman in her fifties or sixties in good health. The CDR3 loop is CSARDTGSTDTQYF. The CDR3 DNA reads TGCAGTGCTAGAGATACGGGATCCACAGATACGCAGTATTTT.